This T cell receptor beta chain was identified in a study of T-cell memory formation after mild COVID-19. Study-level background: Among the donors, TCR clusters were largely specific to each donor. Broader study findings: In second-wave clones peaking day 37, SARS-CoV-2 specificity remained unconfirmed. The study detected some responding clones in pre-infection memory, suggesting cross-reactive memory joined. Contracting CD8+ clones were enriched in EMRA, CD4+ mainly in CM and EM.

Of note for this clonotype: The antigen is undetermined.

V was shortened by 6 bases and J by 4 bases, with 16 bases between the two germline ends. CDR1 and CDR2 from the germline V gene are SGHRS and YFSETQ. The CDR3 extends over 14 amino acids. One entry per CDR3 protein results from TCRdb running MiXCR on the 5' RACE reads. Of about 290,000 distinct CDR3 sequences in the sample, about 20% are singletons; the top ten hold 23%. This clonotype was obtained from a man aged 18 to 30 who had mild COVID-19 (a few samples of this study predate the infection). Cell type and time point are not known. The J gene is TRBJ2-5, the V gene TRBV5-1, with D perhaps matching TRBD2 (5 bases). Source material: PBMCs or a T cell subset sorted from them (not recorded which). CDR3 protein: CASTSRADSETQYF. DNA for the CDR3: TGCGCCAGCACTTCCCGAGCGGATTCAGAGACCCAGTACTTC.